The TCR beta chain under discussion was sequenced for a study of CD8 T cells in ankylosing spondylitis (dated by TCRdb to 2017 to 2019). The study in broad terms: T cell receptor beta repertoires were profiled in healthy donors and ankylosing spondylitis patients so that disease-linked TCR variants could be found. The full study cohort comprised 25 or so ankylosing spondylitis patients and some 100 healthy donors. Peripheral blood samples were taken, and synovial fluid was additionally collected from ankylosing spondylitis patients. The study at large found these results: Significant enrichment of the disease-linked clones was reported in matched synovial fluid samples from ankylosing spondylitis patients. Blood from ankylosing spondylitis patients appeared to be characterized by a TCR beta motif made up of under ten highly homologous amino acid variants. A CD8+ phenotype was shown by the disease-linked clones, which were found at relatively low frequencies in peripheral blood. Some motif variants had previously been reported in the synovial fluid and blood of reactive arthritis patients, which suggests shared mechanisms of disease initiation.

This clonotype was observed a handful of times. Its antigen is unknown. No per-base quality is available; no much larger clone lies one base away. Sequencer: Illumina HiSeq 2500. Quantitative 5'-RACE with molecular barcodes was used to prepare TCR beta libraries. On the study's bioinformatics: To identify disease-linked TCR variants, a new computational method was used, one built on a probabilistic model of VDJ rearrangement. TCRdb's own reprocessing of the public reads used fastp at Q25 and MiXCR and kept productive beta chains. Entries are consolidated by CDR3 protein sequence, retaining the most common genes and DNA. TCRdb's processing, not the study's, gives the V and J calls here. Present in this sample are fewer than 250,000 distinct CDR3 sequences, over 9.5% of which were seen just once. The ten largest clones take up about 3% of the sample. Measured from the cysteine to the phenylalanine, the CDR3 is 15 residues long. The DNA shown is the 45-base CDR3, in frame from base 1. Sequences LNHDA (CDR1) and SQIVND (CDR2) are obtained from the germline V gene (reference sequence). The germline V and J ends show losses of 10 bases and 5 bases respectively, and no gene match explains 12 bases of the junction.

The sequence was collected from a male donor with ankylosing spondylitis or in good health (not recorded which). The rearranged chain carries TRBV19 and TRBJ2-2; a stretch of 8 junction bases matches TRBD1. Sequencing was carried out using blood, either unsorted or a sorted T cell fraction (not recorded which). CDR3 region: CATSRTGFETGELFF. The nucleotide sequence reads TGTGCCACCTCCCGGACAGGGTTTGAAACCGGGGAGCTGTTTTTT. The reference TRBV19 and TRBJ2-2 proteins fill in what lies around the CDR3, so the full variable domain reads DGGITQSPKYLFRKEGQNVTLSCEQNLNHDAMYWYRQDPGQGLRLIYYSQIVNDFQKGDIAEGYSVSREKKESFPLTVTSAQKNPTAFYLCATSRTGFETGELFFGEGSRLTVL.